The 18 T cell receptor beta chains in this list originate from one sample, sequenced in a study of cytomegalovirus exposure and HLA in healthy donors. This PCR relied on a set of 60 Vbeta primers and 13 Jbeta primers. Assay used: immunoSEQ multiplex PCR; TCRdb lists only in-frame clones, some missing. The data show fewer than 200,000 clones, roughly an eighth seen once. Sequencing used PBMCs. The receptors were gathered from a man aged 45-65 years in good health and CMV-seropositive.

This clone was seen a few times. The genes are TRBV5-8 and TRBJ1-2; D may be TRBD1 (6 bases). The CDR3 spans 14 residues. V gave up 0 bases and J gave up 6 bases, with 12 bases separating them. Germline V gene sequence: CDR1 SGHTS, CDR2 YDEGEE. The CDR3 nucleotides read TGTGCCAGCAGCTTGGACGCAGGGGATCATGGCTACACCTTC. This encodes CASSLDAGDHGYTF. Looking up the rest from reference TRBV5-8 and TRBJ1-2 gives the full variable domain: EAGVTQSPTHLIKTRGQQATLRCSPISGHTSVYWYQQALGLGLQFLLWYDEGEERNRGNFPPRFSGRQFPNYSSELNVNALELEDSALYLCASSLDAGDHGYTFGSGTRLTVV.

This clone has just a few counts. This sequence joins TRBV9 and TRBJ2-5; D unresolved. V shed 0 bases and J shed 1 base, with 7 bases lying between them. The germline V gene encodes CDR1 SGDLS and CDR2 YYNGEE. The CDR3 length is 14 residues. CDR3 loop: CASSVGSIQETQYF. CDR3 DNA: TGTGCCAGCAGCGTAGGATCTATCCAAGAGACCCAGTACTTC.

This clone was seen only a few times. The V and J genes are TRBV28 and TRBJ2-3, with 7 positions matching TRBD2. Unmatched junction bases numbered 7, after V lost 5 bases and J lost 5 bases. Germline CDR1 is MDHEN and CDR2 is SYDVKM. This CDR3 has 14 amino acids. CDR3 coding DNA: TGTGCCAGCAGTCCCTCAGCGGGGAGAGATACGCAGTATTTT. Its protein product is CASSPSAGRDTQYF.

This clone has only a few counts. This sequence joins TRBV7-9 and TRBJ1-5, with 7 bases matching TRBD1. The junction had 7 bases not matched to a gene; V was cut back by 4 bases and J by 4 bases. The CDR3 has 15 amino acids. Germline V gene lookup returns CDR1 SEHNR and CDR2 FQNEAQ (reference sequence). CDR3 residues: CASSSGDRENQPQHF. The CDR3 DNA reads as TGTGCCAGCAGCTCGGGCGACAGGGAAAATCAGCCCCAGCATTTT.

This clone was detected a few times. The chain couples TRBV9 to TRBJ2-3; 7 nucleotides agree with TRBD1. This CDR3 region has 16 residues. V was pared by 0 bases and J by 4 bases, with 8 bases of the junction left unmatched. Germline V gene lookup returns CDR1 SGDLS and CDR2 YYNGEE. In DNA form, the CDR3 reads TGTGCCAGCAGCGTAGCGGACAGGAGTCATTCAGATACGCAGTATTTT. Amino acids: CASSVADRSHSDTQYF.

The V and J genes are TRBV11-1 and TRBJ2-7, with D possibly being TRBD2 (6 bases). The CDR3 length is 14 residues. Germline lookup yields CDR1 SGHAT and CDR2 FQDESV (reference sequence). Trimming took 3 bases from V and 5 from J, leaving 14 bases between them. As DNA, the CDR3 is TGTGCCAGCAGCTTCAGCGGGCCAGCGCACGAGCAGTACTTC. It encodes CASSFSGPAHEQYF. Supplemented by reference TRBV11-1 and TRBJ2-7, the full variable domain reads EAEVAQSPRYKITEKSQAVAFWCDPISGHATLYWYRQILGQGPELLVQFQDESVVDDSQLPKDRFSAERLKGVDSTLKIQPAELGDSAMYLCASSFSGPAHEQYFGPGTRLTVT.

There are a few counts of this clone. The chain has TRBV5-1 and TRBJ1-1; TRBD1 matches at 8 bases. V gave up 7 bases and J gave up 1 base; unmatched junction bases: 6. Germline V lookup: CDR1 SGHRS, CDR2 YFSETQ. The CDR3 is 14 residues long. The CDR3: CASFVTGGNTEAFF. The CDR3, as DNA: TGCGCCAGCTTCGTAACAGGGGGGAACACTGAAGCTTTCTTT.

This clone came up a few times. The chain carries TRBV6-1 and TRBJ1-6; weak D call: TRBD1 (6 bases). CDR3 length: 15 amino acids. V was trimmed by 2 bases and J by 8 bases, leaving 13 bases between them. Germline V gene lookup returns CDR1 MNHNS and CDR2 SASEGT. The CDR3 sequence is CASSELQGSDSPLHF. CDR3 in DNA: TGTGCCAGCAGTGAACTGCAGGGGTCGGATTCACCCCTCCACTTT.

The chain joins TRBV19 to TRBJ1-2; possibly TRBD1 for D (6 bases). CDR3 length equals 14 residues. V was cut by 6 bases and J by 3 bases, with 14 bases left in between. Germline assignment: CDR1 LNHDA and CDR2 SQIVND (reference sequence). This CDR3 reads CASRESGGDYGYTF. In DNA form, the CDR3 reads TGTGCCAGTAGAGAATCGGGGGGCGACTATGGCTACACCTTC.

The V and J genes are TRBV7-8 and TRBJ1-6; D not resolved. Trimming pared 1 base from V and 8 bases from J, leaving 6 bases between. This CDR3 spans 13 amino acids. The germline CDR1 and CDR2 sequences are SGHVS and FQNEAQ. The CDR3, as DNA: TGTGCCAGCAGCTTAGGAGCCCATTCACCCCTCCACTTT. It codes for CASSLGAHSPLHF. Based on the CDR3 plus reference TRBV7-8 and TRBJ1-6, the full variable domain is GAGVSQSPRYKVAKRGQDVALRCDPISGHVSLFWYQQALGQGPEFLTYFQNEAQLDKSGLPSDRFFAERPEGSVSTLKIQRTQQEDSAVYLCASSLGAHSPLHFGNGTRLTVT.

The V gene is TRBV5-6, the J gene TRBJ1-2, with D tentatively TRBD1 (6 bases). V was clipped by 9 bases and J by 8 bases, with 20 bases between them. CDR3 length equals 13 residues. CDR1 is SGHDT and CDR2 is YYEEEE in the germline V gene. CDR3 loop: CATSPGGIRGYTF. The CDR3 region has the DNA TGTGCCACCTCACCTGGGGGCATCCGGGGCTACACCTTC.

The chain is built from TRBV4-3 and TRBJ1-6; 7 bases fit TRBD1. The V segment lost 5 bases and the J segment 7 bases; nucleotides outside the gene matches: 14. The CDR3 extends over 17 amino acids. CDR1 and CDR2 from the germline V gene are LGHNA and YSLEER. The CDR3 loop reads CASSSLTGASFNSPLHF. The CDR3 nucleotides are TGCGCCAGCAGCTCACTTACAGGGGCGTCTTTCAATTCACCCCTCCACTTT.

This clone was observed a few times. Mismatch with germline at one junction end may stem from a read error. The chain employs TRBV2 and TRBJ2-2, with D tentatively TRBD1 (6 bases). The CDR3 extends over 13 amino acids. Germline CDR1 reads SNHLY; CDR2 reads FYNNEI. The chain's CDR3 is CASREAGVRELFF. Here the CDR3 DNA reads TGTGCCAGCAGAGAAGCAGGGGTCCGGGAGCTGTTTTTT.

This sequence joins TRBV15 and TRBJ1-1; D is unclear. Trimming took off 4 bases at V and 4 bases at J, with 7 bases between the two ends. The CDR3 is 12 amino acids. Germline V gives CDR1 LNHNV, CDR2 YYDKDF (reference sequence). The CDR3 is CATSKRSTEAFF. CDR3 nucleotide sequence: TGTGCCACCAGCAAGAGGAGCACTGAAGCTTTCTTT.

The V call is TRBV5-4, the J call TRBJ1-1, with 7 bases matching TRBD1. After removal of 5 bases from V and 12 bases from J, the junction contained 10 bases not matched to a gene. Per the germline V gene, CDR1 is SGHNT and CDR2 is YYREEE (reference sequence). The CDR3 is made up of 12 amino acids. DNA for the CDR3: TGTGCCAGCAGTAAATCCGACAGGGAGCCTTTCTTT. Translated, it gives CASSKSDREPFF.

The sample holds a few counts of this clone. The rearrangement joins TRBV5-1 to TRBJ1-5; the D is unclear. This CDR3 is 13 amino acids long. The germline gives CDR1 SGHRS, CDR2 YFSETQ. With 2 bases removed from V and 6 bases from J, the gap between germline ends came to 9 bases. The CDR3 DNA follows: TGCGCCAGCAGCTTTGATGGGCTTCAGCCCCAGCATTTT. Protein product: CASSFDGLQPQHF.

The chain has TRBV5-6 and TRBJ1-4; 7 bases align to TRBD1. Germline lookup yields CDR1 SGHDT and CDR2 YYEEEE. The CDR3 has 15 amino acids. V was pared by 4 bases and J by 8 bases, with 11 bases of the junction left unmatched. CDR3 amino acids: CASSRQTGLGEKLFF. Here the CDR3 DNA reads TGTGCCAGCAGCAGACAGACAGGGCTTGGGGAAAAACTGTTTTTT.

This chain joins TRBV29-1 and TRBJ2-5; 7 bases agree with TRBD1. The CDR3 has 13 residues. Germline loops: CDR1 SQVTM, CDR2 ANQGSEA. The V gene end was trimmed by 3 bases and the J gene end by 4 bases; junction bases not matched to a gene: 5. CDR3 nucleotide sequence: TGCAGCGTTGACAGGGGGTTTGGAGAGACCCAGTACTTC. As protein: CSVDRGFGETQYF.